This T cell receptor (beta chain) originates from a study of spatial heterogeneity in lung cancer. In the study overall: More beta-chain than alpha-chain sequences were consistently detected. Notes on the study in general: Compared with follow-up, resection was when ubiquitous expanded tumor TCRs appeared in blood more.

This clonotype was counted between two and nine times. What it binds is not known. Time point given: sample taken at primary tumor resection. The study sequenced unsorted whole RNA from tumor, nontumor lung or frozen PBMC. The library protocol tagged each TCR cDNA with a unique molecular identifier. Each CDR3 protein gets one entry after TCRdb re-called the 5' RACE reads with MiXCR. The table lists about 36,000 distinct CDR3 sequences, under 8.5% of them singletons, with about 30% in the top ten. The V end lost 7 bases, the J end lost 7 bases, and 14 bases lay between the germline ends. The CDR3 runs 14 residues.

This sequence joins TRBV23-1 and TRBJ1-6, with TRBD1 as a possible D gene (5 bases). TRBV23-1 is reported as an ORF; its role is uncertain. The sequence came from a female donor with early-stage non-small cell lung cancer. This specimen was PBMCs, taken at surgery. The CDR3 is CASTDSMLNSPLHF. The CDR3 bases are TGCGCCAGCACTGACAGCATGTTAAATTCACCCCTCCACTTT.